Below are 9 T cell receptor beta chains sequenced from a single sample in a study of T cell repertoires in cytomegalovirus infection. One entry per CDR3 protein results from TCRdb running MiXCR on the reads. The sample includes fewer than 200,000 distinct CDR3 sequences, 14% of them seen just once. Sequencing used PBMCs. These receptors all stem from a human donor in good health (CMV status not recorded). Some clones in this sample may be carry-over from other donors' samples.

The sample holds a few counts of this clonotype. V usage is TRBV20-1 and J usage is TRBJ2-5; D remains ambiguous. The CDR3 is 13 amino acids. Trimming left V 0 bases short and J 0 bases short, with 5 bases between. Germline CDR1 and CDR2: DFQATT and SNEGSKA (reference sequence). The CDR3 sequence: CSARDDNQETQYF. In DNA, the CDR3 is TGCAGTGCTAGAGATGACAACCAAGAGACCCAGTACTTC.

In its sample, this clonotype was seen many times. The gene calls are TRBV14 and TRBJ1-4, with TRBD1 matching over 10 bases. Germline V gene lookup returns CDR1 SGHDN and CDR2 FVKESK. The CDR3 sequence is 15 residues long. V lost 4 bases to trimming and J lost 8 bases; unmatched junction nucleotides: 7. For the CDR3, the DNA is TGTGCCAGCAGCCTCTTCAGGACAGGGGGGGAAAAACTGTTTTTT. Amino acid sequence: CASSLFRTGGEKLFF.

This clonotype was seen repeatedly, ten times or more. DNA of the CDR3: TGTGCCAGCACCCTAGAGGGACAGGGAGACTATGGCTACACCTTC. Protein sequence: CASTLEGQGDYGYTF. The rearrangement uses TRBV12-3 or TRBV12-4 and TRBJ1-2; 9 nucleotides match TRBD1. V was pared by 7 bases and J by 3 bases, with 9 bases of the junction left unmatched. This CDR3 spans 15 amino acids.

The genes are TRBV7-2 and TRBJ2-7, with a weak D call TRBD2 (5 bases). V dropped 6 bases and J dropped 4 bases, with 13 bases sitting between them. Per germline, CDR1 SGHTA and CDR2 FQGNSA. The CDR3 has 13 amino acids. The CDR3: CASSNREQYEQYF. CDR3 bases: TGTGCCAGCAGTAATAGGGAGCAGTACGAGCAGTACTTC.

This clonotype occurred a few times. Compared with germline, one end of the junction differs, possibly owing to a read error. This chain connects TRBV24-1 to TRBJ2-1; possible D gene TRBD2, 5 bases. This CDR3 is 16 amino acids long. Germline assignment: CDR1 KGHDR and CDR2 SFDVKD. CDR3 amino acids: CATSDLASPSSNEQFF. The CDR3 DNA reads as TGTGCCACCAGTGATCTAGCCTCCCCTTCCTCCAATGAGCAGTTCTTC.

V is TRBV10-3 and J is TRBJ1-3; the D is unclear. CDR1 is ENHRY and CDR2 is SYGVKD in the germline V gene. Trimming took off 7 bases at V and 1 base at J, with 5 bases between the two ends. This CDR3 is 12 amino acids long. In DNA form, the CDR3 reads TGTGCCATCACGGATTCTGGAAACACCATATATTTT. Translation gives CAITDSGNTIYF.

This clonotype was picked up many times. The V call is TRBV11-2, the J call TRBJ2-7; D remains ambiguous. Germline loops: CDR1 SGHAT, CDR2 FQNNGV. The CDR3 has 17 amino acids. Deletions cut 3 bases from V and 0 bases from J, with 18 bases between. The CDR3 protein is CASSFVPTTWDSYEQYF. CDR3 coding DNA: TGTGCCAGCAGCTTCGTCCCGACCACGTGGGACTCCTACGAGCAGTACTTC.

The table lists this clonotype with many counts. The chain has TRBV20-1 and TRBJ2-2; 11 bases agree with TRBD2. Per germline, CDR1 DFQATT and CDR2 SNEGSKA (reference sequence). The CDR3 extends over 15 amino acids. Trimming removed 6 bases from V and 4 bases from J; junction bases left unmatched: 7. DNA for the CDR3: TGCAGTGCCATGTCTAGCGGGAGGCTCACCGGGGAGCTGTTTTTT. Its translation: CSAMSSGRLTGELFF.

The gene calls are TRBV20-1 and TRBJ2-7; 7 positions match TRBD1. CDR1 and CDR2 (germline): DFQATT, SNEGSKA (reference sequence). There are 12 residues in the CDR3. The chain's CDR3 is CSAQGILGEQYF. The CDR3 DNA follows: TGCAGCGCACAGGGGATATTAGGCGAGCAGTACTTC.